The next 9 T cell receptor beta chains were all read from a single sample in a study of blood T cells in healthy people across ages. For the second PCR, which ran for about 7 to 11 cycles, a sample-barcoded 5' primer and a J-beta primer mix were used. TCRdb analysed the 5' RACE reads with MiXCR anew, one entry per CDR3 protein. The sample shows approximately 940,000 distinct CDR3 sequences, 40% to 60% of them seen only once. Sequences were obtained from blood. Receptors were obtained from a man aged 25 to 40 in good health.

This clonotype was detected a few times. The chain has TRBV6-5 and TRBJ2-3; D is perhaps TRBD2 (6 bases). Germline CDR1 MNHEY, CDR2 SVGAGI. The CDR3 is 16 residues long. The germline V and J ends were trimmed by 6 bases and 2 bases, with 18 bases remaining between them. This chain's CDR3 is CASSRPAGLLTDTQYF. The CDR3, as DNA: TGTGCCAGCAGCCGCCCCGCGGGGCTACTCACAGATACGCAGTATTTT.

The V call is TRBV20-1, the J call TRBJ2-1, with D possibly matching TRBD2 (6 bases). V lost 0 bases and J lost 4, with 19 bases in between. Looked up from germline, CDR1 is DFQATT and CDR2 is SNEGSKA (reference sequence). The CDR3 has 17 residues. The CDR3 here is CSARDQERVGTYNEQFF. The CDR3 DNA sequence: TGCAGTGCTAGAGATCAAGAGCGGGTCGGTACATACAATGAGCAGTTCTTC.

The CDR3 DNA is TGCGCCAGCAGCTCCCGTAGGGGACTGGTAGACCAAGAGACCCAGTACTTC. Translating it yields CASSSRRGLVDQETQYF. The genes are TRBV5-1 and TRBJ2-5, with D tentatively TRBD2 (6 bases). In germline, CDR1 is SGHRS, CDR2 YFSETQ. The CDR3 runs 17 residues. V was clipped by 3 bases and J by 0 bases, with 18 bases between them.

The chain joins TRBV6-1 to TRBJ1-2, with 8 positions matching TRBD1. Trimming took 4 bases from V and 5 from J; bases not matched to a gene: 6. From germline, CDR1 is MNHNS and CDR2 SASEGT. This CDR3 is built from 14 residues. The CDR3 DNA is TGTGCCAGCAGTGTAGGGGACAGGATTTATGGCTACACCTTC. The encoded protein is CASSVGDRIYGYTF.

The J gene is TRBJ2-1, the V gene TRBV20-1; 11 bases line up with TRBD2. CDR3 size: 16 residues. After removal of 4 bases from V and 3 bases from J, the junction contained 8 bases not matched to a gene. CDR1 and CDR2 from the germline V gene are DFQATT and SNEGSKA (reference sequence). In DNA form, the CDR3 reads TGCAGTGCTAACCATCCTAGCGGGGGGAACTACAATGAGCAGTTCTTC. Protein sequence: CSANHPSGGNYNEQFF.

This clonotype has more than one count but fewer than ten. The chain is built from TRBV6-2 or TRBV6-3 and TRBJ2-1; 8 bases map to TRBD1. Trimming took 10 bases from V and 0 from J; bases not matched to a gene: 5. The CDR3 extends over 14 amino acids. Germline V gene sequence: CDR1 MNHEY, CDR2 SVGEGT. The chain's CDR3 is CATAGQVSYNEQFF. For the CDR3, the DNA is TGTGCCACCGCGGGACAGGTCTCCTACAATGAGCAGTTCTTC.

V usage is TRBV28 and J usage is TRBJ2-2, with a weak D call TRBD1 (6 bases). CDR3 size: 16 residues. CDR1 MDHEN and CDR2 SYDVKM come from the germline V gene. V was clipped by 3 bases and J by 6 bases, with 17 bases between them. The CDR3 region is CASSFGQLKGAGELFF. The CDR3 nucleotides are TGTGCCAGCAGTTTTGGGCAACTAAAGGGGGCCGGGGAGCTGTTTTTT.

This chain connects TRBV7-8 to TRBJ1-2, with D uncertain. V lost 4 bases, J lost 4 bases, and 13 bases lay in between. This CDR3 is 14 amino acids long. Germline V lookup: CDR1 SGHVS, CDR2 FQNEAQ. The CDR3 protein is CASSSGLYSYGYTF. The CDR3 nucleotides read TGTGCCAGCAGCTCTGGGCTTTATAGCTATGGCTACACCTTC.

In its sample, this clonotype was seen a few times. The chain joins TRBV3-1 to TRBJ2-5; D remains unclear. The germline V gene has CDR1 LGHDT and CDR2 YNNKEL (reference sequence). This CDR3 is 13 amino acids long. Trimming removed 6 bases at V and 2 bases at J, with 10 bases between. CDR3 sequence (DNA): TGTGCCAGCAGAACGGTAACACAAGAGACCCAGTACTTC. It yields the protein CASRTVTQETQYF.